Sequencing of this TCR beta chain was carried out in a study of control samples from healthy donors and cancer patients. The repertoire was sequenced with immunoSEQ multiplex PCR; TCRdb's copy has only in-frame clones and lacks some. The sample includes some 190,000 clones, over 80% of them seen just once. Trimming took off 5 bases at V and 0 bases at J, with 8 bases between the two ends. The germline V gene encodes CDR1 SEHNR and CDR2 FQNEAQ (reference sequence). The CDR3 runs 14 residues. Specimen: blood. The clonotype was recovered from a man aged 25-40 years in good health. The rearrangement uses TRBV7-9 and TRBJ1-3; D gene uncertain. The CDR3 is CASSPGSSGNTIYF. The DNA of the CDR3 is TGTGCCAGCAGCCCCGGCAGCTCTGGAAACACCATATATTTT.